Following are 30 T cell receptor beta chains from one sample sequenced in a study of blood T cell repertoires in COVID-19. Repertoires were generated with immunoSEQ multiplex PCR, while TCRdb's copy carries only in-frame clones and drops some. The sample has some 220,000 clones; 65% to 90% are singletons. Input material: peripheral blood. The receptors here all came from a woman between 65 and 79 years old with COVID-19, enrolled during active disease.

The V gene is TRBV29-1, the J gene TRBJ2-5, with D perhaps TRBD1 (6 bases). CDR3 length: 13 amino acids. Germline V lookup: CDR1 SQVTM, CDR2 ANQGSEA. V gave up 4 bases and J gave up 5 bases, with 14 bases separating them. The CDR3 reads CSVAPGVGETQYF. DNA of the CDR3: TGCAGCGTTGCCCCAGGGGTGGGGGAGACCCAGTACTTC.

This clone was detected a few times. The chain recombines TRBV25-1 with TRBJ2-7; tentatively, D is TRBD2 (5 bases). V was cut by 4 bases and J by 2 bases, with 9 bases left in between. Germline loops: CDR1 MGHDK, CDR2 SYGVNS. The CDR3 has 13 residues. CDR3 sequence reads: CASSGRGAYEQYF. In DNA form, the CDR3 reads TGTGCCAGCAGTGGACGGGGAGCCTACGAGCAGTACTTC.

This clone was seen a single time. The chain links TRBV11-3 to TRBJ2-5; the D gene is possibly TRBD2 (6 bases). Trimming removed 1 base at V and 4 bases at J, with 10 bases between. Germline V gene lookup returns CDR1 SGHNT and CDR2 YENEEA. The CDR3 has 14 residues. CDR3 loop: CASSLVGGGETQYF. DNA of the CDR3: TGTGCCAGCAGCTTAGTGGGGGGAGGAGAGACCCAGTACTTC.

The genes are TRBV7-8 and TRBJ2-7; 12 bases align to TRBD2. Unmatched junction bases numbered 9, after V lost 5 bases and J lost 4 bases. This CDR3 region has 16 residues. From germline, CDR1 is SGHVS and CDR2 FQNEAQ. The CDR3 bases are TGTGCCAGCAGCGCCGGACTAGCGGGAACCAAATACGAGCAGTACTTC. This translates into CASSAGLAGTKYEQYF.

The V call is TRBV2, the J call TRBJ2-5; 10 bases fit TRBD2. J was trimmed by 1 base and V by 1 base; bases with no gene match: 6. The germline CDR1 and CDR2 sequences are SNHLY and FYNNEI. This CDR3 region has 17 residues. CDR3 region: CASSEVIAGGLQETQYF. As DNA, the CDR3 is TGTGCCAGCAGTGAAGTAATAGCGGGGGGACTCCAAGAGACCCAGTACTTC.

This clone showed up just a few times. This sequence joins TRBV24-1 and TRBJ2-1; D may be TRBD1 (5 bases). Germline CDR1 KGHDR, CDR2 SFDVKD. V was trimmed by 3 bases and J by 5 bases, leaving 13 bases between them. This CDR3 spans 15 amino acids. The chain's CDR3 is CATSDTRQPHNEQFF. DNA for the CDR3: TGTGCCACCAGTGATACTCGACAGCCCCACAATGAGCAGTTCTTC.

The chain joins TRBV7-3 to TRBJ2-1; no clear D gene. V was cut by 2 bases and J by 6 bases, with 2 bases left in between. This CDR3 comprises 11 residues. Germline V gene data show CDR1 as SGHTA and CDR2 as FQGTGA. The CDR3 sequence is CASSLLNEQFF. The DNA of the CDR3 is TGTGCCAGCAGCTTACTCAATGAGCAGTTCTTC. Using reference TRBV7-3 and TRBJ2-1 for the parts outside the CDR3, the full variable domain is GAGVSQTPSNKVTEKGKYVELRCDPISGHTALYWYRQSLGQGPEFLIYFQGTGAADDSGLPNDRFFAVRPEGSVSTLKIQRTERGDSAVYLCASSLLNEQFFGPGTRLTVL.

This clone occurred once. The J gene is TRBJ2-1, the V gene TRBV10-3, with D perhaps TRBD1 (5 bases). The CDR3 has 14 amino acids. The V end was cut by 0 bases, the J end by 3 bases, with 6 bases between. Per the germline V gene, CDR1 is ENHRY and CDR2 is SYGVKD. CDR3 protein: CAISESGHYNEQFF. The CDR3 DNA reads TGTGCCATCAGTGAGTCTGGACACTACAATGAGCAGTTCTTC.

The V and J genes are TRBV19 and TRBJ2-1, with D perhaps matching TRBD2 (6 bases). The CDR3 runs 17 residues. The germline V gene encodes CDR1 LNHDA and CDR2 SQIVND (reference sequence). V lost 5 bases, J lost 2 bases, and 19 bases lay in between. The chain's CDR3 is CASSVRLDSSPYNEQFF. The CDR3 DNA reads as TGTGCCAGTAGTGTCAGACTAGACTCGAGCCCCTACAATGAGCAGTTCTTC. Full variable domain (missing parts from reference TRBV19 and TRBJ2-1): DGGITQSPKYLFRKEGQNVTLSCEQNLNHDAMYWYRQDPGQGLRLIYYSQIVNDFQKGDIAEGYSVSREKKESFPLTVTSAQKNPTAFYLCASSVRLDSSPYNEQFFGPGTRLTVL.

The chain employs TRBV19 and TRBJ2-2; a weak D match, TRBD1 (6 bases). CDR3 length: 18 residues. Trimming stripped 5 bases from V and 1 base from J, with 20 bases between. Germline CDR1 is LNHDA and CDR2 is SQIVND (reference sequence). The CDR3, as DNA: TGTGCCAGTAGTCCACGTGGGCTAGGGGGACAGAACACCGGGGAGCTGTTTTTT. The encoded protein is CASSPRGLGGQNTGELFF. Together with reference TRBV19 and TRBJ2-2, the CDR3 gives the full variable domain: DGGITQSPKYLFRKEGQNVTLSCEQNLNHDAMYWYRQDPGQGLRLIYYSQIVNDFQKGDIAEGYSVSREKKESFPLTVTSAQKNPTAFYLCASSPRGLGGQNTGELFFGEGSRLTVL.

The V gene is TRBV6-1, the J gene TRBJ2-1; tentatively, D is TRBD2 (7 bases). The CDR3 totals 17 residues. Germline V lookup: CDR1 MNHNS, CDR2 SASEGT. V was cut by 4 bases and J by 7 bases, with 23 bases left in between. The CDR3 DNA reads as TGTGCCAGCAGTGGGGGGGGCGGATCAGGAACTATAAATGAGCAGTTCTTC. It is translated as CASSGGGGSGTINEQFF.

The V call is TRBV6-4, the J call TRBJ2-3, with D possibly TRBD2 on 7 matching bases. Trimming shortened V by 3 bases and J by 1 base, and 11 bases separated the two germline ends. The CDR3 extends over 15 amino acids. Germline V gene data show CDR1 as MRHNA and CDR2 as SNTAGT. In nucleotides, the CDR3 is TGTGCCAGCAGTGAGGGGGGGCAGGGCACAGATACGCAGTATTTT. Amino acids: CASSEGGQGTDTQYF.

This clone appeared a single time. The rearrangement links TRBV7-8 to TRBJ2-3; maybe TRBD2 (6 bases). CDR1 and CDR2 from the germline V gene are SGHVS and FQNEAQ. Trimming took 4 bases from V and 0 from J, leaving 11 bases between them. The CDR3 length is 15 residues. The CDR3 DNA reads as TGTGCCAGCAGCTCCGGACTACCTAGCACAGATACGCAGTATTTT. Encoded protein: CASSSGLPSTDTQYF.

CDR3 sequence (DNA): TGTGCCAGCAGCTCCAACGGGGGGGGACTGGTTGGAAACACCATATATTTT. This encodes CASSSNGGGLVGNTIYF. The rearrangement links TRBV7-9 to TRBJ1-3; a weak D match, TRBD1 (5 bases). V lost 4 bases and J 3 bases, leaving 19 bases between the germline ends. The CDR3 totals 17 residues. CDR1 and CDR2 (germline): SEHNR, FQNEAQ (reference sequence).

The chain couples TRBV19 to TRBJ1-4, with 7 bases aligning to TRBD1. Germline V gene data show CDR1 as LNHDA and CDR2 as SQIVND (reference sequence). The V gene end was trimmed by 10 bases and the J gene end by 6 bases; junction bases not matched to a gene: 8. The CDR3 is made up of 13 amino acids. The CDR3 here is CATKEGAHEKLFF. The CDR3 DNA reads as TGTGCCACCAAAGAGGGGGCCCATGAAAAACTGTTTTTT.

The chain employs TRBV7-9 and TRBJ1-6; D possibly corresponds to TRBD1 (6 bases). Trimming cost V 5 bases and J 8 bases, with 16 bases left between them. CDR3 length: 15 amino acids. Germline CDR1 SEHNR, CDR2 FQNEAQ (reference sequence). The CDR3 DNA sequence: TGTGCCAGCAGCACTCCCTGGGGGCGAGATTCACCCCTCCACTTT. It specifies CASSTPWGRDSPLHF.

This sequence joins TRBV19 and TRBJ1-2, with TRBD1 matching over 7 bases. The junction had 8 bases not matched to a gene; V was cut back by 5 bases and J by 2 bases. Germline V gives CDR1 LNHDA, CDR2 SQIVND (reference sequence). This CDR3 comprises 15 residues. The CDR3 DNA is TGTGCCAGTAGTGAGCTGACAGGGAAAAACTATGGCTACACCTTC. The encoded protein is CASSELTGKNYGYTF.

CDR3 sequence (DNA): TGTGCCAGCAGCGTAGCTTCGTTCGTCACCGAGGGTTCACCCCTCCACTTT. Its translation: CASSVASFVTEGSPLHF. This chain connects TRBV9 to TRBJ1-6; D unresolved. V was pared by 0 bases and J by 9 bases, with 19 bases between. Per the germline V gene, CDR1 is SGDLS and CDR2 is YYNGEE. This CDR3 comprises 17 residues.

This chain links TRBV7-9 with TRBJ1-3, with D unclear. Trimming took off 0 bases at V and 1 base at J, with 16 bases between the two ends. This CDR3 is built from 18 residues. Germline CDR1 is SEHNR and CDR2 is FQNEAQ (reference sequence). The DNA of the CDR3 is TGTGCCAGCAGCTTAGCAGCGGCAGTCGTTTATTCTGGAAACACCATATATTTT. Encoded protein: CASSLAAAVVYSGNTIYF. Full variable domain (missing parts from reference TRBV7-9 and TRBJ1-3): DTGVSQNPRHKITKRGQNVTFRCDPISEHNRLYWYRQTLGQGPEFLTYFQNEAQLEKSRLLSDRFSAERPKGSFSTLEIQRTEQGDSAMYLCASSLAAAVVYSGNTIYFGEGSWLTVV.

The CDR3 here is CASSSGQGKYWFSGANVLTF. The DNA for the CDR3 is TGCGCCAGCAGCAGCGGACAGGGCAAGTATTGGTTCTCTGGGGCCAACGTCCTGACTTTC. The chain carries TRBV5-1 and TRBJ2-6; 8 nucleotides line up with TRBD1. V gave up 4 bases and J gave up 0 bases; unmatched junction bases: 15. The CDR3 sequence is 20 residues long. Germline values: CDR1 SGHRS, CDR2 YFSETQ.

This clone was observed a few times. The V and J genes are TRBV6-5 and TRBJ1-5, with TRBD1 identical over 9 bases. The CDR3 extends over 13 amino acids. The germline V gene has CDR1 MNHEY and CDR2 SVGAGI. J gave up 3 bases and V 10 bases, and 4 bases lay outside the gene matches. The CDR3 reads CATRDRVNQPQHF. The CDR3 DNA follows: TGTGCCACCCGGGACAGGGTCAATCAGCCCCAGCATTTT.

V gene TRBV7-2 combines with J gene TRBJ1-2; TRBD1 matches at 8 bases. Unmatched junction bases numbered 8, after V lost 4 bases and J lost 4 bases. This CDR3 spans 15 amino acids. The germline V gene has CDR1 SGHTA and CDR2 FQGNSA. Written as DNA, the CDR3 is TGTGCCAGCAGCTCCCAGCAGGGGGCGGGCTATGGCTACACCTTC. Encoded protein: CASSSQQGAGYGYTF.

V usage is TRBV7-2 and J usage is TRBJ2-3; TRBD2 matches 8 bases. Germline V gene sequence: CDR1 SGHTA, CDR2 FQGNSA. The CDR3 runs to 16 residues. With 2 bases clipped from V and 2 bases from J, the junction kept 6 bases outside the gene matches. This chain's CDR3 is CASSLNGGRSTDTQYF. In DNA form, the CDR3 reads TGTGCCAGCAGCTTAAATGGCGGGAGGTCCACAGATACGCAGTATTTT.

Here the CDR3 reads CASRRDREPNEQFF. Here the CDR3 DNA reads TGTGCCAGCCGACGGGACAGGGAACCCAATGAGCAGTTCTTC. V and J are TRBV19 and TRBJ2-1; 9 nucleotides match TRBD1. The CDR3 has 14 amino acids. CDR1 and CDR2 from the germline V gene are LNHDA and SQIVND (reference sequence). V shed 9 bases and J 6 bases; nucleotides not matched to a gene: 9.

This clone was seen a few times. The rearrangement joins TRBV6-1 to TRBJ1-2, with D possibly matching TRBD1 (5 bases). The CDR3 runs to 12 residues. CDR1 MNHNS and CDR2 SASEGT come from the germline V gene. V was trimmed by 2 bases and J by 7 bases, leaving 8 bases between them. The CDR3 nucleotides are TGTGCCAGCAGTGAAACAGGATTTGGCTACACCTTC. Translating it yields CASSETGFGYTF.

The V gene is TRBV2, the J gene TRBJ2-5, with TRBD2 as a possible D gene (5 bases). This CDR3 region has 15 residues. V shed 5 bases and J shed 2 bases, with 15 bases lying between them. The germline CDR1 and CDR2 sequences are SNHLY and FYNNEI. CDR3: CASSRIGPGQETQYF. The CDR3 DNA is TGTGCCAGCAGTAGGATAGGACCGGGGCAAGAGACCCAGTACTTC.

This clone was found once. This chain connects TRBV9 to TRBJ1-1; D not certain. The V gene lost 0 bases and the J gene lost 0 bases, with 3 bases spanning the gap. CDR1 SGDLS and CDR2 YYNGEE come from the germline V gene. The CDR3 is 13 residues long. In DNA form, the CDR3 reads TGTGCCAGCAGCGTAGCAATGAACACTGAAGCTTTCTTT. It specifies CASSVAMNTEAFF.

The chain recombines TRBV19 with TRBJ2-3, with 7 bases aligning to TRBD1. Germline V gene data show CDR1 as LNHDA and CDR2 as SQIVND (reference sequence). CDR3 length: 17 amino acids. V shed 3 bases, J shed 4 bases, and the junction held 13 bases outside the gene matches. CDR3 nucleotides: TGTGCCAGTAGTATCTTGGGTGACAGGGATCCCCCAGATACGCAGTATTTT. This encodes CASSILGDRDPPDTQYF.

This chain uses TRBV2 with TRBJ2-5; D possibly corresponds to TRBD2 (6 bases). Trimming shortened V by 4 bases and J by 5 bases, and 17 bases separated the two germline ends. Germline V gene lookup returns CDR1 SNHLY and CDR2 FYNNEI. The CDR3 is 15 residues long. The CDR3 nucleotides read TGTGCCAGCAGTGTAGGGCGACTAGGGCAGGAGACCCAGTACTTC. Amino acids: CASSVGRLGQETQYF.

The chain recombines TRBV6-6 with TRBJ2-7; TRBD1 matches at 11 bases. V was clipped by 4 bases and J by 5 bases; unmatched bases: 4. The germline gives CDR1 MNHNY, CDR2 SVGAGI (reference sequence). CDR3 length equals 14 residues. The DNA for the CDR3 is TGTGCCAGCAGTTCGGGACAGGGGGGACACGAGCAGTACTTC. Translating gives CASSSGQGGHEQYF.